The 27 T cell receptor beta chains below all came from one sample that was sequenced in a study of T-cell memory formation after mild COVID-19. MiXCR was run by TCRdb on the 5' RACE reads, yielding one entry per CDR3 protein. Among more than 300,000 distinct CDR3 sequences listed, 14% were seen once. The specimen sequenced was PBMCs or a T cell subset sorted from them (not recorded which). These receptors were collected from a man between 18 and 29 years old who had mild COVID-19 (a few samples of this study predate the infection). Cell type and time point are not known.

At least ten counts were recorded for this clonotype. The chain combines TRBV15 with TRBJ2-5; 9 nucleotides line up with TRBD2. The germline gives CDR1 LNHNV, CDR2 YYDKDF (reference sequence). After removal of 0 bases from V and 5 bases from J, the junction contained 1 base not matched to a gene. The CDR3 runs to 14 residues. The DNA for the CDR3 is TGTGCCACCAGCAGAGATCTAGCGGGGGAGACCCAGTACTTC. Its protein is CATSRDLAGETQYF.

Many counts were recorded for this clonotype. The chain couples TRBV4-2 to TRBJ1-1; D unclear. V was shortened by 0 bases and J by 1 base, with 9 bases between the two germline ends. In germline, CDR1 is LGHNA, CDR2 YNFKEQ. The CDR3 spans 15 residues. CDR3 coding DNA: TGTGCCAGCAGCCAAGATTTGGCCGGGAACACTGAAGCTTTCTTT. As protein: CASSQDLAGNTEAFF.

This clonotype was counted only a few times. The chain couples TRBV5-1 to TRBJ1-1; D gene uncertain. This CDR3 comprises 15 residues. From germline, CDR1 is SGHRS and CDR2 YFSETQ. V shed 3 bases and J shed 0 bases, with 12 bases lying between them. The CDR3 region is CASSYSIYLNTEAFF. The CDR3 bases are TGCGCCAGCAGCTACTCGATTTACCTGAACACTGAAGCTTTCTTT. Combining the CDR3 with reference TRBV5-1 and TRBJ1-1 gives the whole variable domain KAGVTQTPRYLIKTRGQQVTLSCSPISGHRSVSWYQQTPGQGLQFLFEYFSETQRNKGNFPGRFSGRQFSNSRSEMNVSTLELGDSALYLCASSYSIYLNTEAFFGQGTRLTVV.

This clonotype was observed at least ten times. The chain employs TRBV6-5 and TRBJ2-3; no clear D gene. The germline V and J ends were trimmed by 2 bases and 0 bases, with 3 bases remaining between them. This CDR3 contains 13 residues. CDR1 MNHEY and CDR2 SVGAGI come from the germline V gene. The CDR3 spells CASSYHSTDTQYF. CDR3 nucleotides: TGTGCCAGCAGTTACCACAGCACAGATACGCAGTATTTT.

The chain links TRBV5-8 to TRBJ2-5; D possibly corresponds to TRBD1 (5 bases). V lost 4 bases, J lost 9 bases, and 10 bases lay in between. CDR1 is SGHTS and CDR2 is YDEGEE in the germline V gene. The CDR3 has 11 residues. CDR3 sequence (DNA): TGTGCCAGCAGCCCCGGCAGGGCCCAGTACTTC. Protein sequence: CASSPGRAQYF. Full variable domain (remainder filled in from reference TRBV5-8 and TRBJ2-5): EAGVTQSPTHLIKTRGQQATLRCSPISGHTSVYWYQQALGLGLQFLLWYDEGEERNRGNFPPRFSGRQFPNYSSELNVNALELEDSALYLCASSPGRAQYFGPGTRLLVL.

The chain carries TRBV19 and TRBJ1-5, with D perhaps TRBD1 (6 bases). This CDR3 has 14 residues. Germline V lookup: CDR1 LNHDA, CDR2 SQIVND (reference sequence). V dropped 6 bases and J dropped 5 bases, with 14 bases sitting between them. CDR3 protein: CASRSGGGHQPQHF. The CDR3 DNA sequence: TGTGCCAGTAGGTCCGGAGGGGGTCATCAGCCCCAGCATTTT.

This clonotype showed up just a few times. CDR3 in amino acids: CASSWTGTDTQYF. CDR3 DNA: TGTGCCAGCAGCTGGACAGGGACAGATACGCAGTATTTT. The genes are TRBV6-2 or TRBV6-3 and TRBJ2-3; 8 nucleotides line up with TRBD1. Germline V lookup: CDR1 MNHEY, CDR2 SVGEGT. Trimming took 6 bases from V and 3 from J; bases not matched to a gene: 2. The CDR3 contains 13 residues.

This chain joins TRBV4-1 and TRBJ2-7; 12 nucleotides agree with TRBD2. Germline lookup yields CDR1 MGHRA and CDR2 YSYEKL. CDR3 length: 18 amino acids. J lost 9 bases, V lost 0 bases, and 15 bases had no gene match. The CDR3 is CASSQETQEVLAGGPQYF. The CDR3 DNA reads TGCGCCAGCAGCCAAGAGACCCAAGAAGTACTAGCGGGGGGACCGCAGTACTTC.

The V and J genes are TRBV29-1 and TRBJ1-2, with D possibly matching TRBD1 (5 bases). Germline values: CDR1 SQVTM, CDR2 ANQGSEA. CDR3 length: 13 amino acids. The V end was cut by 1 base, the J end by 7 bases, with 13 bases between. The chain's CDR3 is CSVEVQGGPGYTF. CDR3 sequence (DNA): TGCAGCGTTGAAGTTCAGGGAGGGCCTGGCTACACCTTC.

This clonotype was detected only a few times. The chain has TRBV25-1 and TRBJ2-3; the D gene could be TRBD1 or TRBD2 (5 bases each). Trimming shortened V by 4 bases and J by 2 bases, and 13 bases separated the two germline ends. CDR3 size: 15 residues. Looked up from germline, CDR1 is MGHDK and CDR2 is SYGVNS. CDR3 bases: TGTGCCAGCAGTGTCGAGGGGCACCTCACAGATACGCAGTATTTT. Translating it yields CASSVEGHLTDTQYF.

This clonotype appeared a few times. The CDR3 region has the DNA TGTGCCAGCAGCCCAATACAGGGAGGGGACTACGAGCAGTACTTC. It is translated as CASSPIQGGDYEQYF. V and J are TRBV7-2 and TRBJ2-7; D may be TRBD2 (7 bases). Germline V gives CDR1 SGHTA, CDR2 FQGNSA. V shed 5 bases and J shed 3 bases, with 17 bases lying between them. The CDR3 runs to 15 residues.

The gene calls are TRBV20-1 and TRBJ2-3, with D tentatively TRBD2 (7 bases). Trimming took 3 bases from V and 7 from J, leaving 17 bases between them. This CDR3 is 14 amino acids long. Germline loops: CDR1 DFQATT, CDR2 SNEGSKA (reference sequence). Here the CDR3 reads CSASGGPTMYTQYF. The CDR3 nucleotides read TGCAGTGCTAGCGGGGGGCCCACTATGTATACGCAGTATTTT.

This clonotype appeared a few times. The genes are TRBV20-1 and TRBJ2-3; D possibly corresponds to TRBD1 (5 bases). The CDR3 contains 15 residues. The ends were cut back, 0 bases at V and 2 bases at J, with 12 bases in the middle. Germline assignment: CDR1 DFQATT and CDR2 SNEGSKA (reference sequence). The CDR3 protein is CSARDLAGITDTQYF. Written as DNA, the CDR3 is TGCAGTGCTAGAGATTTGGCAGGGATCACAGATACGCAGTATTTT.

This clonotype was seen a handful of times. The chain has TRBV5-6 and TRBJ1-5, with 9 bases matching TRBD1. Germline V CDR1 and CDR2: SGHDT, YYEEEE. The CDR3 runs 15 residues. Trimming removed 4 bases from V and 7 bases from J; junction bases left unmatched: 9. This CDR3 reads CASSTGTGFGQPQHF. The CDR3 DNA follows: TGTGCCAGCAGCACCGGGACAGGGTTCGGGCAGCCCCAGCATTTT.

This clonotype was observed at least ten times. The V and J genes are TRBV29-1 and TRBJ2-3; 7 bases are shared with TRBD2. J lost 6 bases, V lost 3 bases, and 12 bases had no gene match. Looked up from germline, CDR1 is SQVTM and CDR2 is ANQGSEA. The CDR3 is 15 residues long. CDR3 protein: CSVDGIAGEEDTQYF. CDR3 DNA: TGCAGCGTTGACGGAATAGCGGGTGAAGAGGATACGCAGTATTTT.

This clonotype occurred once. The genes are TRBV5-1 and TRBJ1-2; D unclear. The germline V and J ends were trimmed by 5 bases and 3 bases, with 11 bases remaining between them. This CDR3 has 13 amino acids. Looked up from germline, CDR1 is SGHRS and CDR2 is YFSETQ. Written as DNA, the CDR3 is TGCGCCAGCAGAATTACTGGGGACTATGGCTACACCTTC. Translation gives CASRITGDYGYTF.

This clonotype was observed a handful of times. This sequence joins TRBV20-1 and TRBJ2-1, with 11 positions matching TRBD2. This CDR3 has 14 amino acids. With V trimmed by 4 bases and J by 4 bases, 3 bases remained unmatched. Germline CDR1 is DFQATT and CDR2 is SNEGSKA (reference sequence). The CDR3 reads CSAISGGVYNEQFF. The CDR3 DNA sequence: TGCAGTGCTATTAGCGGGGGGGTATACAATGAGCAGTTCTTC.

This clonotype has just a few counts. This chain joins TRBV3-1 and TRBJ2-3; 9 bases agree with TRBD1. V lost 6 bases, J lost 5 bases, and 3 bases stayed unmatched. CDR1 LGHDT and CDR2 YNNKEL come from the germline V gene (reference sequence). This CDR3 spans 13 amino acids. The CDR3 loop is CASRTGGGDTQYF. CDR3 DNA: TGTGCCAGCAGGACAGGGGGAGGAGATACGCAGTATTTT.

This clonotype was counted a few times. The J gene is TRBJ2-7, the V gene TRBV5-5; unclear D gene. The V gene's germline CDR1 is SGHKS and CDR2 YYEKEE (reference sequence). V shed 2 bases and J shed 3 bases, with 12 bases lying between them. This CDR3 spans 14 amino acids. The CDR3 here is CASSFPQQDYEQYV. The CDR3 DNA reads TGTGCCAGCAGCTTCCCACAGCAAGACTACGAGCAGTACGTC.

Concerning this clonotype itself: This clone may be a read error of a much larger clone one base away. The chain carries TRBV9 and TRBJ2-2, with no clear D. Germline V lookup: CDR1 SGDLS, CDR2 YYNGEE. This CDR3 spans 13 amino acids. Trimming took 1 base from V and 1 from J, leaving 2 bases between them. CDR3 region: CASSVQNTGELFF. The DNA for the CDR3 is TGTGCCAGCAGCGTACAGAACACCGGGGAGCTGTTTTTT.

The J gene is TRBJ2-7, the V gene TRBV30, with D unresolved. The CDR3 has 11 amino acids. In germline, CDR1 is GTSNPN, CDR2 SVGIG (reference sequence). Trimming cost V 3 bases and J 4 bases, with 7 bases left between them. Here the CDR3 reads CAWRRAYEQYF. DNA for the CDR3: TGTGCCTGGAGAAGGGCGTACGAGCAGTACTTC.

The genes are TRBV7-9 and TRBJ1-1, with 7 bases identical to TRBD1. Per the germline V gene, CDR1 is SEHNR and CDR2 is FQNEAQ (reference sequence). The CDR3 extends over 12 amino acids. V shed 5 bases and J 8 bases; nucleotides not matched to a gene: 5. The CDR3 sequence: CASSMRQGEAFF. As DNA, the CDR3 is TGTGCCAGCAGCATGAGACAGGGAGAAGCTTTCTTT.

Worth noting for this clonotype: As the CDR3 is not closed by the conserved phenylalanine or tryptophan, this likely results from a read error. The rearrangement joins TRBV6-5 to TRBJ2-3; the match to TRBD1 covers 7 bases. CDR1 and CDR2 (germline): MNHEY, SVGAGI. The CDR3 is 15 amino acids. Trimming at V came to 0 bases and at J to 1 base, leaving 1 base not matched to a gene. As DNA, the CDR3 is TGTGCCAGCAGTTACTCGGGACAGCGCACAGATACGCAGTATTTG. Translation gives CASSYSGQRTDTQYL.

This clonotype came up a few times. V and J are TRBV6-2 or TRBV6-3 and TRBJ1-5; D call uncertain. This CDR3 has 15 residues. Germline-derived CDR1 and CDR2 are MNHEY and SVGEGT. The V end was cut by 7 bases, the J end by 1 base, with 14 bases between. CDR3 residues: CASKSGTSSNQPQHF. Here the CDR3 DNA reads TGTGCCAGCAAGTCAGGCACGTCGAGCAATCAGCCCCAGCATTTT.

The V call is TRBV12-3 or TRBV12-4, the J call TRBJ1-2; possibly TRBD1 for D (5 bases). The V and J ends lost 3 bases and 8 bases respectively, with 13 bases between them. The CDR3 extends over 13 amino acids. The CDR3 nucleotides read TGTGCCAGCAGTTTCGAGGGGTCTCAGGGCTACACCTTC. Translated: CASSFEGSQGYTF.

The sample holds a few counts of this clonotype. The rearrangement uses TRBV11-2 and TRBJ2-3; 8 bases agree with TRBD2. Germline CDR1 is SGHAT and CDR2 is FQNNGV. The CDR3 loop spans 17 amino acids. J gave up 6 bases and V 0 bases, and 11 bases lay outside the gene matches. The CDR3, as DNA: TGTGCCAGCAGCTTAGAATTTCCGGGGGGGCCTCGGGATACGCAGTATTTT. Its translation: CASSLEFPGGPRDTQYF. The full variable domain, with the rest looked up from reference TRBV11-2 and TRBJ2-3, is EAGVAQSPRYKIIEKRQSVAFWCNPISGHATLYWYQQILGQGPKLLIQFQNNGVVDDSQLPKDRFSAERLKGVDSTLKIQPAKLEDSAVYLCASSLEFPGGPRDTQYFGPGTRLTVL.

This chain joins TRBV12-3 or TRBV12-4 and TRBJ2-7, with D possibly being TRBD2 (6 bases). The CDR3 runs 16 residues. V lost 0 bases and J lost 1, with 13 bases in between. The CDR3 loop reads CASSLARWGVSYEQYF. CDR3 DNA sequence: TGTGCCAGCAGTTTAGCGCGGTGGGGGGTTTCCTACGAGCAGTACTTC.